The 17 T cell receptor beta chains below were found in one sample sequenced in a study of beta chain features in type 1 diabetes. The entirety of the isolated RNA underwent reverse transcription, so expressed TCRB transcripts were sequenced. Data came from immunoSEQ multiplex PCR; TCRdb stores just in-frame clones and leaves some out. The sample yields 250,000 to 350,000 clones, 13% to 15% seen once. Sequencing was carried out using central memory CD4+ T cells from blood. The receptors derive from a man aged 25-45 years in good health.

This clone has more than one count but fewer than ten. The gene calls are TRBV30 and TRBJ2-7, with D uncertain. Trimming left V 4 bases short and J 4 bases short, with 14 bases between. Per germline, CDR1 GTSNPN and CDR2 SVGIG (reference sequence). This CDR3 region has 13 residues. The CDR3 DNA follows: TGTGCCTGGACTGACACAATGAGATACGAGCAGTACGTC. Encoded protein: CAWTDTMRYEQYV.

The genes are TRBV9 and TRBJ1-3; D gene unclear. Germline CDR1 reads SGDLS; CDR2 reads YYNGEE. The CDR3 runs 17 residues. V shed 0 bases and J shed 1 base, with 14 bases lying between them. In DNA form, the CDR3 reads TGTGCCAGCAGCGTAGCTGCGGCAGAAAAATCTGGAAACACCATATATTTT. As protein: CASSVAAAEKSGNTIYF.

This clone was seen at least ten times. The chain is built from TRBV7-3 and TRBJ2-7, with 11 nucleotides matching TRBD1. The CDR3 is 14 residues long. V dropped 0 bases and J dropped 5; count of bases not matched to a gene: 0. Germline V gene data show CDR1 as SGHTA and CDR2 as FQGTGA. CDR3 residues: CASSLTDRGHEQYV. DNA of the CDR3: TGTGCCAGCAGCTTAACGGACAGGGGGCACGAGCAGTACGTC.

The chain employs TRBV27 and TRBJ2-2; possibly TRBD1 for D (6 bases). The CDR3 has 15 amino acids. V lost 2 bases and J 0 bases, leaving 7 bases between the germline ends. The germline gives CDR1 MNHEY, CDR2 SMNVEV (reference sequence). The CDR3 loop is CASSLNRANTGELFF. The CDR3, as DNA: TGTGCCAGCAGTTTAAACAGGGCGAACACCGGGGAGCTGTTTTTT.

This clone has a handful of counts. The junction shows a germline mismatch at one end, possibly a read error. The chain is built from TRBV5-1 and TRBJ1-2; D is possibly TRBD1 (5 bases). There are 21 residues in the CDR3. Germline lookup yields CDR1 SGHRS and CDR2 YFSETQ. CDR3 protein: CAGSFAFSGLSPQGMDYGYTF. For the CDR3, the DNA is TGCGCCGGCAGCTTCGCTTTTTCCGGGTTATCGCCCCAGGGTATGGACTATGGCTACACCTTC.

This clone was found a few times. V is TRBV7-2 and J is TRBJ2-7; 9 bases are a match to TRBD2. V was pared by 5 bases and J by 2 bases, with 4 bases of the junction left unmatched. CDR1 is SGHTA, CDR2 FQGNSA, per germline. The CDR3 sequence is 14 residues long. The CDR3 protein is CASSPGTSTYEQYF. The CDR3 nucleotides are TGTGCCAGCAGCCCCGGGACTAGCACCTACGAGCAGTACTTC. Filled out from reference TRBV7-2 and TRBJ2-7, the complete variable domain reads GAGVSQSPSNKVTEKGKDVELRCDPISGHTALYWYRQSLGQGLEFLIYFQGNSAPDKSGLPSDRFSAERTGGSVSTLTIQRTQQEDSAVYLCASSPGTSTYEQYFGPGTRLTVT.

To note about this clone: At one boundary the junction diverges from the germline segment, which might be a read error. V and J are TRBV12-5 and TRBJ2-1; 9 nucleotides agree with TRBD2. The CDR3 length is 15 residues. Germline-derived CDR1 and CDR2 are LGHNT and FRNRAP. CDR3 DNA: TGTGCTAGGGGTTTGGTGGCGGGGGGGCTTCATGAGCAGTTCTTC. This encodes CARGLVAGGLHEQFF.

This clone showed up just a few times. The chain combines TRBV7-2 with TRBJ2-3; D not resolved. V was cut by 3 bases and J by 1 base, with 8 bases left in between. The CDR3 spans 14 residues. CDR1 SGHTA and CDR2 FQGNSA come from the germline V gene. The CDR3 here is CASSLTGRTDTQYF. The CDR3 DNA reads TGTGCCAGCAGCTTGACCGGGCGCACAGATACGCAGTATTTT.

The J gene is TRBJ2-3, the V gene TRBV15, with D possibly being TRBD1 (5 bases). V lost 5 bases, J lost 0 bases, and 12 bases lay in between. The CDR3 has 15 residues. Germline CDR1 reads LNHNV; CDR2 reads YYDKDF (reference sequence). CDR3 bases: TGTGCCACCAGCCTCCCCAGGGAAAGCACAGATACGCAGTATTTT. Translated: CATSLPRESTDTQYF.

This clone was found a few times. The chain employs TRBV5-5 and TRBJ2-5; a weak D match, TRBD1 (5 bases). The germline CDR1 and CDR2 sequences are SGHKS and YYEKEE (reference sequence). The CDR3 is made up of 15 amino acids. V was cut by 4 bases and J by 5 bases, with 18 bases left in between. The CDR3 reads CASSRQIGVGETQYF. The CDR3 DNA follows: TGTGCCAGCAGCCGTCAGATAGGGGTAGGGGAGACCCAGTACTTC. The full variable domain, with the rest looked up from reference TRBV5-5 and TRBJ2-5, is DAGVTQSPTHLIKTRGQQVTLRCSPISGHKSVSWYQQVLGQGPQFIFQYYEKEERGRGNFPDRFSARQFPNYSSELNVNALLLGDSALYLCASSRQIGVGETQYFGPGTRLLVL.

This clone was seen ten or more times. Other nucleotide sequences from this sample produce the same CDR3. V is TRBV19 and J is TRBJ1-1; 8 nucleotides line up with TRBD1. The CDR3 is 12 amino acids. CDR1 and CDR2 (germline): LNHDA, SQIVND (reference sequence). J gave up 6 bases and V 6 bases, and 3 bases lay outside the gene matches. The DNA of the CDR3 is TGTGCCAGTAGGGACAGGGCCTCTGAAGCTTTCTTT. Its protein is CASRDRASEAFF.

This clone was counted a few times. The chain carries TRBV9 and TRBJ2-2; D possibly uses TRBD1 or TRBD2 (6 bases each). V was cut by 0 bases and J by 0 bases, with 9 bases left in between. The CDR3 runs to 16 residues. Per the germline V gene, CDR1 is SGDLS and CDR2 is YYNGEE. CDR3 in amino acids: CASSVEGGPNTGELFF. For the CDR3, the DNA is TGTGCCAGCAGCGTAGAGGGGGGTCCGAACACCGGGGAGCTGTTTTTT.

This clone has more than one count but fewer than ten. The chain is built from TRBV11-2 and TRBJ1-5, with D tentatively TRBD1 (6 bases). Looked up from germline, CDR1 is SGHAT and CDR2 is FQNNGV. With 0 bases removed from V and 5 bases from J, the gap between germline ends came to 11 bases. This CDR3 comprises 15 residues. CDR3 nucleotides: TGTGCCAGCAGCTTAGACAGGGGAGGATATCAGCCCCAGCATTTT. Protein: CASSLDRGGYQPQHF.

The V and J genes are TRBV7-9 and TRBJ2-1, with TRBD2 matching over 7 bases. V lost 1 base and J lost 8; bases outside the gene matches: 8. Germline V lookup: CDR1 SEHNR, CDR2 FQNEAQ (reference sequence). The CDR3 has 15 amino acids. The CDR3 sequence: CASSLGTPSGDEQFF. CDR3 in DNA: TGTGCCAGCAGCTTAGGCACCCCCAGCGGGGATGAGCAGTTCTTC.

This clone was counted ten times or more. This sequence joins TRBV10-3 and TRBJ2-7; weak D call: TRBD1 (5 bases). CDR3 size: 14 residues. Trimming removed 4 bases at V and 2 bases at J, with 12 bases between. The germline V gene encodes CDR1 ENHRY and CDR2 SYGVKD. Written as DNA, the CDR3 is TGTGCCATCAGTGGGAAAGGGGCGACCTACGAGCAGTACGTC. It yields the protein CAISGKGATYEQYV.

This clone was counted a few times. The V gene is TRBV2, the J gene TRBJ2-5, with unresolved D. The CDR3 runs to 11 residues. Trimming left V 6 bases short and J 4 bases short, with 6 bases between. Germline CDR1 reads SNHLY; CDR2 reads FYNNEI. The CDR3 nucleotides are TGTGCCAGCAGGGTGGGAGAGACCCAGTACTTC. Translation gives CASRVGETQYF.

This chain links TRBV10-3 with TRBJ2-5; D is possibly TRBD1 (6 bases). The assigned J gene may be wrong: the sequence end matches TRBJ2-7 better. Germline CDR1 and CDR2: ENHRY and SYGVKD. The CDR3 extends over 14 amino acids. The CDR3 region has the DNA TGTGCCATCAGTACCGGGACACAAACCGGCGAGCAGTACTTC. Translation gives CAISTGTQTGEQYF.